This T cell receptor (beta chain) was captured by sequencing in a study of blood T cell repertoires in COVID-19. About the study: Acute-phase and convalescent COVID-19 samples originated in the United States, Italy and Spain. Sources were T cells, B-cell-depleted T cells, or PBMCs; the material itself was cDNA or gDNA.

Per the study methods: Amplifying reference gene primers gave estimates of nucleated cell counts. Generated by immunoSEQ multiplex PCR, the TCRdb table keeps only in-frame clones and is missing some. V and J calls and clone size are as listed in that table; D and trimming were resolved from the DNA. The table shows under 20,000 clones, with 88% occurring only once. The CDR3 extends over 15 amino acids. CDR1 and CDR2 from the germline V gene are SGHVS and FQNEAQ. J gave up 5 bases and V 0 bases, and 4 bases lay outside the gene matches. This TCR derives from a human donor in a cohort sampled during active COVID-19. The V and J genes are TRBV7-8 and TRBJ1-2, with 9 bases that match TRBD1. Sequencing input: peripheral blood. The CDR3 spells CASSLARDRVYGYTF. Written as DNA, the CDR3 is TGTGCCAGCAGCTTAGCCCGGGACAGGGTTTATGGCTACACCTTC.